This TCR beta chain derives from a study of PD-1 blockade in classical Hodgkin lymphoma. The wider study: Every 2 weeks, patients had 3 mg/kg nivolumab intravenously. Whole-study results and caveats: Patients who initiated nivolumab within 1 year of ASCT were excluded. According to reports, newly diagnosed patients had lower baseline TCR diversity than healthy donors, and relapsed/refractory patients had lower baseline TCR diversity still. A significant rise in TCR diversity was seen by C4D1 for CD4+ cells but not for CD8+ cells.

About this clone: Antigen specificity is unknown.

Measured with immunoSEQ multiplex PCR; TCRdb has only the in-frame clones, and not every one. The table records some 17,000 clones, 70% to 90% of them present only once. Every single patient, without exception, relapsed after autologous stem cell transplantation, and brentuximab vedotin exposure varied. Magnetic negative selection was used to purify CD4+ T cells from PBMCs that had been thawed. The specimen comprised CD4+ T cells from blood, sampled at baseline. The source is a human donor with classical Hodgkin lymphoma.

CDR3 amino acids: CASSQRNSVETQYF. CDR3 coding DNA: TGTGCCAGCTCCCAGAGGAACTCCGTGGAGACCCAGTACTTC. This chain uses TRBV7-2 with TRBJ2-5; D gene uncertain. CDR3 length: 14 amino acids. V dropped 8 bases and J dropped 5 bases, with 18 bases sitting between them. The germline CDR1 and CDR2 sequences are SGHTA and FQGNSA.